These 22 T cell receptor beta chains originate from one sample sequenced in a study of blood T cell repertoires in COVID-19 (dated by TCRdb to the early 2020s). The method was the immunoSEQ multiplex PCR assay. TCRdb's version of the immuneACCESS table is confined to in-frame rearrangements and falls short of the full clone set. An unresolved V gene accounts for under half of the shortfall where checked; the remainder is of unknown origin. This sample has around 160,000 clones in its table, and 88% of those were observed once. About 2% of the sample belongs to the ten largest clones. The source material was peripheral blood. The source is a human donor in a cohort sampled during active COVID-19.

The J gene is TRBJ2-1, the V gene TRBV9; maybe TRBD2 (6 bases). This CDR3 contains 16 residues. The germline V gene encodes CDR1 SGDLS and CDR2 YYNGEE. V was shortened by 4 bases and J by 10 bases, with 24 bases between the two germline ends. The CDR3 region is CASSPMDLGGGGEQFF. In DNA form, the CDR3 reads TGTGCCAGCAGCCCAATGGATTTGGGGGGAGGAGGGGAGCAGTTCTTC.

The V gene is TRBV5-6, the J gene TRBJ2-7; D gene ambiguous. Germline V lookup: CDR1 SGHDT, CDR2 YYEEEE. Trimming stripped 1 base from V and 3 bases from J, with 8 bases between. The CDR3 runs to 13 residues. The CDR3 DNA is TGTGCCAGCAGCTTGTTTGTCCTCTACGAGCAGTACTTC. This sequence encodes CASSLFVLYEQYF.

This clone appeared a single time. This rearrangement joins TRBV4-3 to TRBJ2-1; perhaps TRBD1 as D (5 bases). The CDR3 is made up of 16 amino acids. V lost 2 bases, J lost 4 bases, and 15 bases lay in between. Germline V gene lookup returns CDR1 LGHNA and CDR2 YSLEER. The CDR3 DNA reads as TGCGCCAGCAGCCAATCAACAGGATCGTCGTACAATGAGCAGTTCTTC. Translated: CASSQSTGSSYNEQFF.

The rearrangement links TRBV19 to TRBJ2-2, with TRBD2 matching over 9 bases. The junction had 11 bases not matched to a gene; V was cut back by 4 bases and J by 5 bases. Per germline, CDR1 LNHDA and CDR2 SQIVND (reference sequence). This CDR3 has 17 residues. For the CDR3, the DNA is TGTGCCAGTAGTAAACGCGGGAGGGCGGCGGTGACCGGGGAGCTGTTTTTT. Translating it yields CASSKRGRAAVTGELFF. The full variable domain, completed using reference TRBV19 and TRBJ2-2, is DGGITQSPKYLFRKEGQNVTLSCEQNLNHDAMYWYRQDPGQGLRLIYYSQIVNDFQKGDIAEGYSVSREKKESFPLTVTSAQKNPTAFYLCASSKRGRAAVTGELFFGEGSRLTVL.

The chain links TRBV9 to TRBJ2-1, with 9 bases matching TRBD1. Germline V lookup: CDR1 SGDLS, CDR2 YYNGEE. V gave up 0 bases and J gave up 3 bases; unmatched junction bases: 1. The CDR3 runs to 15 residues. CDR3 sequence: CASSVGQGVYNEQFF. In DNA form, the CDR3 reads TGTGCCAGCAGCGTAGGACAGGGGGTCTACAATGAGCAGTTCTTC. The complete variable domain, with remaining parts taken from reference TRBV9 and TRBJ2-1, reads DSGVTQTPKHLITATGQRVTLRCSPRSGDLSVYWYQQSLDQGLQFLIQYYNGEERAKGNILERFSAQQFPDLHSELNLSSLELGDSALYFCASSVGQGVYNEQFFGPGTRLTVL.

The chain employs TRBV4-1 and TRBJ2-7, with D perhaps matching TRBD1 (6 bases). V was shortened by 3 bases and J by 7 bases, with 10 bases between the two germline ends. Germline V gene data show CDR1 as MGHRA and CDR2 as YSYEKL. This CDR3 is built from 12 residues. CDR3 nucleotide sequence: TGCGCCAGCAGCCACAACGGACAGGAGCAGTACTTC. Translated: CASSHNGQEQYF.

The J gene is TRBJ2-1, the V gene TRBV24-1; possible D gene TRBD2, 5 bases. This CDR3 region has 13 residues. Germline assignment: CDR1 KGHDR and CDR2 SFDVKD. The V end lost 1 base, the J end lost 9 bases, and 9 bases lay between the germline ends. The CDR3 nucleotides are TGTGCCACCAGTGATTTAGTCGCGGGTGAGCAGTTCTTC. It specifies CATSDLVAGEQFF.

This clone was observed once. The V call is TRBV4-2, the J call TRBJ1-5; 8 bases fit TRBD1. J was trimmed by 2 bases and V by 4 bases; bases with no gene match: 4. Germline CDR1 is LGHNA and CDR2 is YNFKEQ. There are 15 residues in the CDR3. CDR3 region: CASSLQGEGNQPQHF. The CDR3 DNA reads TGTGCCAGCAGCCTACAGGGGGAAGGCAATCAGCCCCAGCATTTT.

This rearrangement joins TRBV27 to TRBJ2-3; 7 nucleotides align to TRBD2. CDR3 length equals 15 residues. Trimming took 6 bases from V and 5 from J; bases not matched to a gene: 11. The germline gives CDR1 MNHEY, CDR2 SMNVEV (reference sequence). CDR3 region: CASRPWGGPGDTQYF. The CDR3 DNA sequence: TGTGCCAGCAGGCCTTGGGGAGGGCCAGGAGATACGCAGTATTTT.

The rearrangement uses TRBV10-3 and TRBJ2-2, with TRBD2 as a possible D gene (5 bases). V lost 10 bases and J lost 1, with 16 bases in between. This CDR3 is built from 15 residues. Germline CDR1 and CDR2: ENHRY and SYGVKD. The CDR3, as DNA: TGTGCCAGCAGCGGTAAGCTAAAGAACACCGGGGAGCTGTTTTTT. As protein: CASSGKLKNTGELFF.

This clone has just a few counts. The rearrangement links TRBV30 to TRBJ2-7, with 8 bases matching TRBD1. V dropped 8 bases and J dropped 2; count of bases not matched to a gene: 8. The germline gives CDR1 GTSNPN, CDR2 SVGIG (reference sequence). This CDR3 region has 13 residues. In nucleotides, the CDR3 is TGTGCCGCGCGACAGGGGAACACCTACGAGCAGTACTTC. This codes for CAARQGNTYEQYF.

The V and J genes are TRBV4-3 and TRBJ2-7; 14 nucleotides agree with TRBD2. This CDR3 comprises 16 residues. In germline, CDR1 is LGHNA, CDR2 YSLEER. J gave up 2 bases and V 4 bases, and 4 bases lay outside the gene matches. CDR3 nucleotides: TGCGCCAGCAGCCCGGGGACTAGCGGGAGTGCCTACGAGCAGTACTTC. Its translation: CASSPGTSGSAYEQYF.

This clone was observed a single time. The CDR3 reads CASSFDRVQPYEQYF. The DNA for the CDR3 is TGTGCCAGCAGTTTTGACAGGGTTCAACCCTACGAGCAGTACTTC. The J gene is TRBJ2-7, the V gene TRBV27, with 7 nucleotides matching TRBD1. V was pared by 3 bases and J by 2 bases, with 7 bases of the junction left unmatched. The CDR3 has 15 amino acids. Germline V gene sequence: CDR1 MNHEY, CDR2 SMNVEV (reference sequence).

The chain joins TRBV28 to TRBJ2-5, with D possibly TRBD1 on 5 matching bases. Germline lookup yields CDR1 MDHEN and CDR2 SYDVKM. V was clipped by 4 bases and J by 1 base, with 7 bases between them. There are 13 residues in the CDR3. CDR3 DNA: TGTGCCAGCAGTTGGACACGCCAAGAGACCCAGTACTTC. It encodes CASSWTRQETQYF.

J is TRBJ2-6 and V is TRBV9, with D tentatively TRBD2 (6 bases). V gave up 0 bases and J gave up 2 bases, with 9 bases separating them. Germline lookup yields CDR1 SGDLS and CDR2 YYNGEE. CDR3 size: 16 residues. CDR3 in DNA: TGTGCCAGCAGCGTAGGGGCGGGGACTGGGGCCAACGTCCTGACTTTC. Translated, it gives CASSVGAGTGANVLTF. The whole variable domain, remainder taken from reference TRBV9 and TRBJ2-6, is DSGVTQTPKHLITATGQRVTLRCSPRSGDLSVYWYQQSLDQGLQFLIQYYNGEERAKGNILERFSAQQFPDLHSELNLSSLELGDSALYFCASSVGAGTGANVLTFGAGSRLTVL.

The chain recombines TRBV28 with TRBJ2-7, with TRBD2 matching over 10 bases. This CDR3 spans 14 amino acids. The germline gives CDR1 MDHEN, CDR2 SYDVKM. The ends lost 5 bases at V and 6 bases at J; junction bases unmatched: 7. The chain's CDR3 is CASSPRGLAPEQYF. CDR3 nucleotides: TGTGCCAGCAGTCCACGGGGACTAGCGCCCGAGCAGTACTTC.

V is TRBV7-9 and J is TRBJ2-1, with 7 positions matching TRBD1. V was clipped by 5 bases and J by 0 bases; unmatched bases: 7. The CDR3 has 16 residues. CDR1 and CDR2 from the germline V gene are SEHNR and FQNEAQ (reference sequence). The CDR3, as DNA: TGTGCCAGCAGCCCGGGACAGACCTACTCCTACAATGAGCAGTTCTTC. Amino acid sequence: CASSPGQTYSYNEQFF.

The gene calls are TRBV3-1 (or the pseudogene TRBV3-2) and TRBJ2-1, with a weak D call TRBD2 (6 bases). The germline CDR1 and CDR2 sequences are LGHDT and YNNKEL (reference sequence). V shed 6 bases and J shed 6 bases, with 12 bases lying between them. CDR3 size: 13 residues. CDR3 amino acids: CASRPGTLNEQFF. The CDR3 DNA is TGTGCCAGCAGACCCGGGACTCTCAATGAGCAGTTCTTC.

This rearrangement joins TRBV7-6 to TRBJ2-3, with 10 bases aligning to TRBD2. Germline CDR1 and CDR2: SGHVS and FNYEAQ. The ends lost 5 bases at V and 0 bases at J; junction bases unmatched: 11. The CDR3 extends over 18 amino acids. In nucleotides, the CDR3 is TGTGCCAGCAGCCATGGGACTAGCGAACCGCCTAGCACAGATACGCAGTATTTT. Translating gives CASSHGTSEPPSTDTQYF.

This rearrangement joins TRBV3-1 (or the pseudogene TRBV3-2) to TRBJ2-2; D gene ambiguous. The CDR3 runs to 15 residues. Germline CDR1 LGHDT, CDR2 YNNKEL (reference sequence). The V gene lost 0 bases and the J gene lost 1 base, with 6 bases spanning the gap. The CDR3 coding sequence is TGTGCCAGCAGCCAAGATCCCAGGAACACCGGGGAGCTGTTTTTT. This sequence encodes CASSQDPRNTGELFF.

This clone was seen repeatedly, ten times or more. The chain joins TRBV6-6 to TRBJ1-1; 8 bases map to TRBD1. V was clipped by 5 bases and J by 7 bases; unmatched bases: 3. CDR3 length equals 12 residues. Germline V lookup: CDR1 MNHNY, CDR2 SVGAGI (reference sequence). CDR3 loop: CASSDRGLEAFF. DNA for the CDR3: TGTGCCAGCAGTGACAGGGGCCTTGAAGCTTTCTTT.

V usage is TRBV11-2 and J usage is TRBJ1-5; D not certain. Germline-derived CDR1 and CDR2 are SGHAT and FQNNGV. The CDR3 has 14 residues. The germline V and J ends were trimmed by 0 bases and 4 bases, with 7 bases remaining between them. This CDR3 reads CASSLDGGNQPQHF. The DNA for the CDR3 is TGTGCCAGCAGCTTAGACGGAGGTAATCAGCCCCAGCATTTT.